This TCR beta chain was captured in a study of T cells expressing NK-cell markers. For each CDR3 protein, TCRdb gives one entry from its re-call of the 5' RACE reads, without DNA. The sample includes about 32,000 distinct CDR3 sequences. This CDR3 is 16 amino acids long. Germline V gene data show CDR1 as MNHEY and CDR2 as SMNVEV (reference sequence). This TCR was sampled from a woman aged 18 to 75 in good health. Source material: blood T cells: a sorted CD56 or NKG2C T cell subset, CD4+ or CD8+ T cells, or bulk PBMC T cells (not recorded which). V is TRBV27 and J is TRBJ2-7; the D call of TRBD1 rests on TCRdb alone, since no DNA is present to check it. Here the CDR3 reads CASSPDPGARLGEQYF.